The next 10 T cell receptor beta chains were all read from a single sample in a study of post-analysis software for immune sequencing data. Study observations and caveats: In patients, TRBV5-6, TRBV5-1 and TRBV20-1 belonged to five TRBV segments found more frequently than in controls.

These receptors' antigens are unknown. Sequencing libraries made from TCR beta cDNA carried unique molecular identifiers. A single record per CDR3 protein comes from TCRdb applying MiXCR to the PCR reads. The data hold 750,000 to 950,000 distinct CDR3 sequences, with roughly half observed a single time. Sequenced sample: blood. These receptors were taken from a girl under 18 with multiple sclerosis.

This clonotype has just a few counts. The chain links TRBV12-5 to TRBJ2-4, with 8 bases fitting TRBD2. Germline CDR1 reads LGHNT; CDR2 reads FRNRAP. The CDR3 covers 14 residues. V was pared by 6 bases and J by 6 bases, with 7 bases of the junction left unmatched. CDR3 in DNA: TGTGCTAGTGGCTTTAGCGGGATGGGAAACATTCAGTACTTC. Its translation: CASGFSGMGNIQYF.

This sequence joins TRBV29-1 and TRBJ2-1, with 9 bases matching TRBD2. This CDR3 has 15 amino acids. Germline CDR1 is SQVTM and CDR2 is ANQGSEA. Trimming at V came to 4 bases and at J to 5 bases, leaving 9 bases not matched to a gene. The CDR3 DNA is TGCAGCGTTGGGCTCCCTAGCGGGACCGACAATGAGCAGTTCTTC. It specifies CSVGLPSGTDNEQFF.

This clonotype was seen a few times. The chain joins TRBV11-2 to TRBJ2-4, with D perhaps matching TRBD1 (5 bases). With 8 bases removed from V and 1 base from J, the gap between germline ends came to 12 bases. Germline V gene lookup returns CDR1 SGHAT and CDR2 FQNNGV. The length of the CDR3 is 14 residues. The CDR3 DNA follows: TGTGCCAGCCAACAGGCCGGGGCCAAAAACATTCAGTACTTC. Translated: CASQQAGAKNIQYF. Full variable domain (rest looked up from reference TRBV11-2 and TRBJ2-4): EAGVAQSPRYKIIEKRQSVAFWCNPISGHATLYWYQQILGQGPKLLIQFQNNGVVDDSQLPKDRFSAERLKGVDSTLKIQPAKLEDSAVYLCASQQAGAKNIQYFGAGTRLSVL.

This rearrangement joins TRBV10-3 to TRBJ2-6; D unclear. V shed 8 bases and J shed 0 bases, with 8 bases lying between them. The CDR3 is 14 residues long. Germline V gene sequence: CDR1 ENHRY, CDR2 SYGVKD. This CDR3 is CAIESRSGANVLTF. The CDR3 DNA is TGTGCCATCGAATCACGCTCTGGGGCCAACGTCCTGACTTTC.

The V and J genes are TRBV5-5 and TRBJ2-7; TRBD1 might be the D (5 bases). Germline V gene lookup returns CDR1 SGHKS and CDR2 YYEKEE (reference sequence). Trimming took off 4 bases at V and 2 bases at J, with 16 bases between the two ends. This CDR3 spans 15 amino acids. The CDR3 spells CASSHRPDIPYEQYF. CDR3 in DNA: TGTGCCAGCAGCCACAGGCCCGACATCCCCTACGAGCAGTACTTC.

This clonotype was seen a few times. The rearrangement joins TRBV7-6 to TRBJ2-7; a weak D match, TRBD2 (5 bases). Germline CDR1 SGHVS, CDR2 FNYEAQ. With 5 bases removed from V and 2 bases from J, the gap between germline ends came to 19 bases. The CDR3 runs to 16 residues. In nucleotides, the CDR3 is TGTGCCAGCAGCCCCGAGGGATTAAGAACCCCCTACGAGCAGTACTTC. This gives the protein CASSPEGLRTPYEQYF.

The chain combines TRBV11-2 with TRBJ1-1; TRBD1 matches 7 bases. Unmatched junction bases numbered 4, after V lost 1 base and J lost 5 bases. CDR3 length: 14 residues. Germline V lookup: CDR1 SGHAT, CDR2 FQNNGV. The CDR3 here is CASSLAAGGTEAFF. DNA for the CDR3: TGTGCCAGCAGCTTAGCCGCAGGGGGGACTGAAGCTTTCTTT.

The chain carries TRBV20-1 and TRBJ2-7; TRBD1 is a possible D gene (5 bases). The J call may not be correct, given that the DNA end is closer to TRBJ2-5. The CDR3 covers 14 residues. CDR1 is DFQATT and CDR2 is SNEGSKA in the germline V gene (reference sequence). DNA for the CDR3: TGCAGTGCTAGAGATGTTGACAGAGTGGAGACCCAGTACTTC. Translating gives CSARDVDRVETQYF.

This clonotype has a single count. The V gene is TRBV7-9, the J gene TRBJ2-7; D possibly corresponds to TRBD2 (5 bases). The V end lost 5 bases, the J end lost 3 bases, and 14 bases lay between the germline ends. The V gene's germline CDR1 is SEHNR and CDR2 FQNEAQ (reference sequence). CDR3 length equals 14 residues. The CDR3 sequence is CASSHVGGRYEQYF. The DNA for the CDR3 is TGTGCCAGCAGCCACGTTGGAGGTCGCTACGAGCAGTACTTC.

The J gene is TRBJ2-4, the V gene TRBV5-1, with 7 bases matching TRBD2. The last part of the DNA fits TRBJ2-7 better; the J call may be wrong. Germline CDR1 SGHRS, CDR2 YFSETQ. This CDR3 contains 18 residues. DNA of the CDR3: TGCGCCAGCAGCTTGGCGATTGGGACCGGGACTATGGACTACGAGCAGTACTTC. Protein: CASSLAIGTGTMDYEQYF.